This record concerns one TCR beta chain sequence. In the study's own analysis: By means of reference gene primer amplification, nucleated cell counts were estimated. Sequencing was performed with immunoSEQ multiplex PCR; in TCRdb, only in-frame clones are kept and a portion is missing. The DNA was the basis for D and trimming; V, J and clone size are from that table. The sample holds 250,000 or so clones, more than 75% seen once. This sample is drawn from a study of blood T cell repertoires in COVID-19. Study-level background: Samples taken during acute and convalescent COVID-19 were collected in the United States, Italy and Spain. T cells, B-cell-depleted T cells, or PBMCs supplied cDNA or gDNA.

The CDR3 is 14 amino acids. Trimming removed 0 bases from V and 8 bases from J, with 14 bases in between. Germline lookup yields CDR1 SGDLS and CDR2 YYNGEE. The TCR sequence derives from a woman between 65 and 79 years old with active or convalescent COVID-19. Specimen: peripheral blood. The chain carries TRBV9 and TRBJ1-2; D possibly corresponds to TRBD1 (5 bases). The CDR3 DNA reads TGTGCCAGCAGCGTAGTTCCTCAGGGATACGGCTACACCTTC. This translates into CASSVVPQGYGYTF.